What follows is one T cell receptor beta chain and its context. Method: immunoSEQ multiplex PCR; TCRdb's copy keeps in-frame clones and lacks some. The sample includes about 77,000 clones, 89% seen only once; the top ten take around 2%. V gave up 4 bases and J gave up 2 bases, with 3 bases separating them. The CDR3 has 13 amino acids. The germline gives CDR1 LNHDA, CDR2 SQIVND (reference sequence). These data come from a study of T cell changes during pregnancy in multiple sclerosis. The sample consisted of peripheral blood, taken before pregnancy. The source is a female donor with multiple sclerosis, enrolled in a pregnancy study. The V gene is TRBV19, the J gene TRBJ1-6; no reliable D call. The CDR3 reads CASSTTYNSPLHF. The CDR3, as DNA: TGTGCCAGTAGTACAACCTATAATTCACCCCTCCACTTT.